Listed here are 32 T cell receptor beta chains from one sample, sequenced in a study of blood T cell repertoires in COVID-19. TCRdb's table, derived via immunoSEQ multiplex PCR, lists solely in-frame clones and lacks some. The sample carries about 170,000 clones, approximately 86% recorded once. The sample taken for sequencing was peripheral blood. The receptors originated from a woman of 80 years or more with COVID-19, enrolled during active disease.

This clone was observed once. The V and J genes are TRBV19 and TRBJ2-1; TRBD2 matches at 8 bases. After removal of 8 bases from V and 5 bases from J, the junction contained 11 bases not matched to a gene. This CDR3 is 15 amino acids long. Looked up from germline, CDR1 is LNHDA and CDR2 is SQIVND (reference sequence). DNA for the CDR3: TGTGCCAGTCTTAGTATAAGCGGGAGCAACAATGAGCAGTTCTTC. Amino acid sequence: CASLSISGSNNEQFF.

The chain combines TRBV28 with TRBJ1-6, with D perhaps TRBD1 (6 bases). The V end was cut by 6 bases, the J end by 7 bases, with 19 bases between. This CDR3 contains 16 residues. Germline CDR1 MDHEN, CDR2 SYDVKM. CDR3 nucleotide sequence: TGTGCCAGCAGCTCCTACCCAGGGGCGGCGAATTCACCCCTCCACTTT. Protein sequence: CASSSYPGAANSPLHF. The entire variable domain, with the rest obtained from reference TRBV28 and TRBJ1-6, is as follows: DVKVTQSSRYLVKRTGEKVFLECVQDMDHENMFWYRQDPGLGLRLIYFSYDVKMKEKGDIPEGYSVSREKKERFSLILESASTNQTSMYLCASSSYPGAANSPLHFGNGTRLTVT.

The J gene is TRBJ1-4, the V gene TRBV15; no clear D. This CDR3 contains 14 residues. Germline V CDR1 and CDR2: LNHNV, YYDKDF (reference sequence). V was cut by 6 bases and J by 6 bases, with 14 bases left in between. The DNA for the CDR3 is TGTGCCACCAGGTCAGGAGGGATTTATGAAAAACTGTTTTTT. Translating gives CATRSGGIYEKLFF.

Remarks on this clone: This sample also contains other DNA sequences that code for the same CDR3. This chain joins TRBV5-1 and TRBJ1-5; 9 nucleotides match TRBD1. Germline lookup yields CDR1 SGHRS and CDR2 YFSETQ. Unmatched junction bases numbered 2, after V lost 3 bases and J lost 4 bases. The CDR3 extends over 14 amino acids. In nucleotides, the CDR3 is TGCGCCAGCAGCTCGGGACAGGGAAATCAGCCCCAGCATTTT. Protein product: CASSSGQGNQPQHF.

This clone was seen a single time. The chain recombines TRBV7-2 with TRBJ1-3; 7 nucleotides align to TRBD1. This CDR3 is 15 amino acids long. Unmatched junction bases numbered 2, after V lost 3 bases and J lost 0 bases. Germline V gene data show CDR1 as SGHTA and CDR2 as FQGNSA. Here the CDR3 DNA reads TGTGCCAGCAGCTTGACAGGGAGCTCTGGAAACACCATATATTTT. Protein sequence: CASSLTGSSGNTIYF.

The rearrangement uses TRBV18 and TRBJ1-5, with 7 bases fitting TRBD1. The CDR3 has 14 residues. The germline CDR1 and CDR2 sequences are KGHSH and LQKENI. V shed 6 bases and J 4 bases; nucleotides not matched to a gene: 6. CDR3 loop: CASSGGQTNQPQHF. The DNA of the CDR3 is TGTGCCAGCTCCGGGGGACAGACAAATCAGCCCCAGCATTTT.

The V and J genes are TRBV19 and TRBJ2-1; 10 bases are a match to TRBD2. CDR1 is LNHDA, CDR2 SQIVND, per germline (reference sequence). V gave up 7 bases and J gave up 4 bases; unmatched junction bases: 4. There are 14 residues in the CDR3. CDR3 DNA sequence: TGTGCCAGTACCCAACTAGCGGGGTACAATGAGCAGTTCTTC. Translation: CASTQLAGYNEQFF.

The chain couples TRBV5-6 to TRBJ1-5, with TRBD1 matching over 9 bases. V lost 2 bases and J lost 13; bases outside the gene matches: 7. Germline-derived CDR1 and CDR2 are SGHDT and YYEEEE. CDR3 length: 13 residues. CDR3 in DNA: TGTGCCAGCAGCTTCGGGGAGACAGGGGGACAGCATTTT. Protein product: CASSFGETGGQHF. Together with reference TRBV5-6 and TRBJ1-5, the CDR3 gives the full variable domain: DAGVTQSPTHLIKTRGQQVTLRCSPKSGHDTVSWYQQALGQGPQFIFQYYEEEERQRGNFPDRFSGHQFPNYSSELNVNALLLGDSALYLCASSFGETGGQHFGDGTRLSIL.

V and J are TRBV2 and TRBJ2-3, with 9 bases matching TRBD2. This CDR3 has 15 residues. Germline values: CDR1 SNHLY, CDR2 FYNNEI. The J segment lost 8 bases and the V segment lost 8 bases, leaving 14 bases of the junction unmatched. CDR3 sequence (DNA): TGTGCCAGCGCCTCGCTAGCGGGAAGGGAGGGTACGCAGTATTTT. Protein sequence: CASASLAGREGTQYF.

The rearrangement uses TRBV20-1 and TRBJ1-5, with 7 bases lining up with TRBD1. The CDR3 sequence is 16 residues long. Per germline, CDR1 DFQATT and CDR2 SNEGSKA (reference sequence). V trimming: 3 bases; J trimming: 2 bases; junction bases outside the gene matches: 10. CDR3 nucleotides: TGCAGTGCTAGTTCACACAGGGGTATTGGCAATCAGCCCCAGCATTTT. It codes for CSASSHRGIGNQPQHF.

The CDR3 loop is CASSVAGTGGDEQFF. Here the CDR3 DNA reads TGTGCCAGCAGCGTAGCTGGGACAGGGGGCGATGAGCAGTTCTTC. This chain links TRBV9 with TRBJ2-1; 12 nucleotides match TRBD1. Germline lookup yields CDR1 SGDLS and CDR2 YYNGEE. V was pared by 0 bases and J by 8 bases, with 3 bases of the junction left unmatched. CDR3 length: 15 amino acids.

This clone was detected once. The V gene is TRBV3-1 (or the pseudogene TRBV3-2), the J gene TRBJ2-5; possible D gene TRBD2, 6 bases. CDR1 is LGHDT, CDR2 YNNKEL, per germline (reference sequence). The CDR3 spans 14 residues. Trimming stripped 1 base from V and 4 bases from J, with 10 bases between. The CDR3 region is CASSQGRALETQYF. Written as DNA, the CDR3 is TGTGCCAGCAGCCAAGGGAGGGCTCTAGAGACCCAGTACTTC.

The J gene is TRBJ2-7, the V gene TRBV6-5, with TRBD1 identical over 7 bases. The V segment lost 8 bases and the J segment 3 bases; nucleotides outside the gene matches: 4. Germline CDR1 is MNHEY and CDR2 is SVGAGI. There are 12 residues in the CDR3. Written as DNA, the CDR3 is TGTGCCAGCGATAGGGACAGCTACGAGCAGTACTTC. Residues: CASDRDSYEQYF.

V usage is TRBV7-2 and J usage is TRBJ1-3; no clear D gene. V was trimmed by 1 base and J by 0 bases, leaving 7 bases between them. The germline CDR1 and CDR2 sequences are SGHTA and FQGNSA. The CDR3 runs 15 residues. CDR3 region: CASSLVGGSGNTIYF. The CDR3 DNA follows: TGTGCCAGCAGCTTAGTCGGTGGCTCTGGAAACACCATATATTTT.

CDR3 amino acids: CASSQDRVGEQYF. The CDR3 DNA reads TGTGCCAGCAGCCAGGACAGGGTAGGGGAGCAGTACTTC. The V and J genes are TRBV4-2 and TRBJ2-7, with 8 bases lining up with TRBD1. Losses at the gene ends were 3 bases for V and 7 bases for J; bases not matched to a gene: 5. The CDR3 contains 13 residues. CDR1 and CDR2 from the germline V gene are LGHNA and YNFKEQ.

This clone has a handful of counts. V is TRBV7-2 and J is TRBJ1-4, with D unresolved. There are 14 residues in the CDR3. Trimming cost V 2 bases and J 3 bases, with 7 bases left between them. Germline CDR1 reads SGHTA; CDR2 reads FQGNSA. The CDR3 DNA reads as TGTGCCAGCAGCTTAAACAGTGCTAATGAAAAACTGTTTTTT. The encoded protein is CASSLNSANEKLFF. The full variable domain, its missing parts supplied by reference TRBV7-2 and TRBJ1-4, is GAGVSQSPSNKVTEKGKDVELRCDPISGHTALYWYRQSLGQGLEFLIYFQGNSAPDKSGLPSDRFSAERTGGSVSTLTIQRTQQEDSAVYLCASSLNSANEKLFFGSGTQLSVL.

V usage is TRBV5-1 and J usage is TRBJ1-1, with 9 bases fitting TRBD1. This CDR3 contains 16 residues. CDR1 is SGHRS, CDR2 YFSETQ, per germline. V shed 0 bases and J 1 base; nucleotides not matched to a gene: 4. CDR3 sequence reads: CASSLGQGQGNTEAFF. The CDR3 DNA follows: TGCGCCAGCAGCTTGGGTCAGGGACAGGGGAACACTGAAGCTTTCTTT.

This clone was seen just once. The genes are TRBV28 and TRBJ1-1; weak D call: TRBD1 (6 bases). Trimming removed 1 base at V and 1 base at J, with 10 bases between. Germline CDR1 reads MDHEN; CDR2 reads SYDVKM. This CDR3 is built from 15 residues. DNA for the CDR3: TGTGCCAGCAGTTTATTAGGGACACAGAACACTGAAGCTTTCTTT. Translation: CASSLLGTQNTEAFF.

This chain joins TRBV29-1 and TRBJ1-2, with a tentative D call TRBD1 (6 bases). Deletions cut 5 bases from V and 3 bases from J, with 19 bases between. Germline lookup yields CDR1 SQVTM and CDR2 ANQGSEA. The length of the CDR3 is 15 residues. CDR3 DNA: TGCAGCGTTCACCGACCAATTTCAGGGGACTATGGCTACACCTTC. It translates to CSVHRPISGDYGYTF.

The V gene is TRBV6-5, the J gene TRBJ1-5; D not resolved. This CDR3 region has 14 residues. The ends were cut back, 0 bases at V and 10 bases at J, with 13 bases in the middle. Germline loops: CDR1 MNHEY, CDR2 SVGAGI. CDR3 sequence reads: CASSYSSSASPQHF. CDR3 nucleotide sequence: TGTGCCAGCAGTTACTCCTCGTCTGCCAGTCCCCAGCATTTT.

Points on this clone: The same CDR3 arises from other DNA sequences in this sample as well. This chain uses TRBV18 with TRBJ1-2; possible D gene TRBD1, 6 bases. V dropped 3 bases and J dropped 2 bases, with 7 bases sitting between them. Per the germline V gene, CDR1 is KGHSH and CDR2 is LQKENI. The CDR3 loop spans 13 amino acids. Here the CDR3 reads CASSPDRNYGYTF. CDR3 DNA: TGTGCCAGCTCACCCGACAGGAACTATGGCTACACCTTC.

This rearrangement joins TRBV28 to TRBJ2-5, with 10 bases fitting TRBD2. V gave up 2 bases and J gave up 5 bases; unmatched junction bases: 11. The V gene's germline CDR1 is MDHEN and CDR2 SYDVKM. The CDR3 runs 17 residues. The CDR3: CASSLPGSGRVAETQYF. As DNA, the CDR3 is TGTGCCAGCAGTTTACCTGGGAGCGGGAGGGTGGCGGAGACCCAGTACTTC.

In its sample, this clone was seen a few times. The rearrangement joins TRBV24-1 to TRBJ2-1, with TRBD2 matching over 12 bases. With 4 bases clipped from V and 8 bases from J, the junction kept 8 bases outside the gene matches. The CDR3 has 16 residues. Germline V CDR1 and CDR2: KGHDR, SFDVKD. CDR3 in amino acids: CATSESTSGSLDEQFF. CDR3 nucleotide sequence: TGTGCCACCAGTGAGTCGACTAGCGGGAGTTTGGATGAGCAGTTCTTC.

The rearrangement joins TRBV10-3 to TRBJ2-2; 11 bases match TRBD2. V shed 9 bases and J 7 bases; nucleotides not matched to a gene: 7. The CDR3 has 14 residues. The germline V gene has CDR1 ENHRY and CDR2 SYGVKD. This chain's CDR3 is CAITSGSAGGELFF. The CDR3 nucleotides are TGTGCCATTACTAGCGGGAGTGCTGGCGGGGAGCTGTTTTTT.

The genes are TRBV6-6 and TRBJ2-7, with D possibly matching TRBD1 (6 bases). V lost 0 bases and J 0 bases, leaving 6 bases between the germline ends. From germline, CDR1 is MNHNY and CDR2 SVGAGI (reference sequence). This CDR3 is 14 amino acids long. For the CDR3, the DNA is TGTGCCAGCAGTTACTCGGACAGCTCCTACGAGCAGTACTTC. It codes for CASSYSDSSYEQYF.

The rearrangement links TRBV6-1 to TRBJ1-1; D gene ambiguous. Deletions cut 2 bases from V and 2 bases from J, with 12 bases between. CDR1 and CDR2 (germline): MNHNS, SASEGT. The CDR3 has 15 amino acids. CDR3 in amino acids: CASSELGTANTEAFF. CDR3 bases: TGTGCCAGCAGTGAACTTGGTACAGCCAACACTGAAGCTTTCTTT.

This clone was found a few times. The chain is built from TRBV6-4 and TRBJ2-6, with 11 bases fitting TRBD1. CDR3 size: 16 residues. Germline loops: CDR1 MRHNA, CDR2 SNTAGT. V gave up 4 bases and J gave up 2 bases; unmatched junction bases: 1. The DNA of the CDR3 is TGTGCCAGCAGTGGGACAGGGGGCGCTGGGGCCAACGTCCTGACTTTC. Its protein is CASSGTGGAGANVLTF.

In regard to this clone: The CDR3 ends on some other residue instead of the conserved phenylalanine or tryptophan, so this is likely a read error. No DNA is shown, since the ends of the CDR3 on it are uncertain; the CDR3 is the one TCRdb lists. J is TRBJ1-6 and V is TRBV14; TRBD1, the D gene given by the table, was not confirmed from the DNA. The germline CDR1 and CDR2 sequences are SGHDN and FVKESK. The CDR3 is 13 amino acids long, termini counted. The CDR3 loop is CASSQGIRTGLYI.

The CDR3 sequence is CASSQGSGVPFYEQYF. The CDR3 nucleotides are TGCGCCAGCAGCCAAGGATCCGGGGTGCCCTTCTACGAGCAGTACTTC. This rearrangement joins TRBV4-3 to TRBJ2-7; a weak D match, TRBD2 (5 bases). The CDR3 is 16 amino acids. Trimming removed 1 base at V and 3 bases at J, with 16 bases between. Germline V gene lookup returns CDR1 LGHNA and CDR2 YSLEER.

The CDR3 region is CASTEGTGANQPQHF. CDR3 bases: TGTGCCAGCACCGAAGGGACAGGGGCAAATCAGCCCCAGCATTTT. This rearrangement joins TRBV6-5 to TRBJ1-5; 10 nucleotides agree with TRBD1. V was clipped by 7 bases and J by 4 bases; unmatched bases: 7. The germline V gene encodes CDR1 MNHEY and CDR2 SVGAGI. This CDR3 has 15 amino acids.

The rearrangement joins TRBV24-1 to TRBJ2-5; possibly TRBD1 for D (5 bases). The CDR3 runs to 16 residues. Trimming removed 5 bases at V and 3 bases at J, with 18 bases between. Germline CDR1 KGHDR, CDR2 SFDVKD. The CDR3 coding sequence is TGTGCCACCAGTGTGGCCCAAGGGGTAACGGAAGAGACCCAGTACTTC. Amino acids: CATSVAQGVTEETQYF.

The V call is TRBV5-1, the J call TRBJ2-3; D perhaps matches TRBD2 (7 bases). CDR1 is SGHRS and CDR2 is YFSETQ in the germline V gene. Trimming shortened V by 7 bases and J by 4 bases, and 16 bases separated the two germline ends. The CDR3 runs 14 residues. The CDR3: CASGAGGLSDTQYF. CDR3 sequence (DNA): TGCGCCAGCGGGGCCGGGGGGCTGTCAGATACGCAGTATTTT.